A few counts support the clone carrying this T cell receptor beta chain. The data belong to a study of cytomegalovirus exposure and HLA in healthy donors. About the research overall: A prior study identified over 100 million unique TCR beta sequences from about 180 million T cells.

CDR3 length: 15 residues. The V and J ends lost 1 base and 4 bases respectively, with 13 bases between them. Germline V gene data show CDR1 as SGHKS and CDR2 as YYEKEE (reference sequence). A multiplex PCR was run with 60 Vbeta primers and 13 Jbeta primers. TCRdb keeps only in-frame clones here, not all; method: immunoSEQ multiplex PCR. The sample yields tens of thousands of clones, roughly two thirds seen once. The sequence derives from a man aged 60 to 75 in good health and CMV-seropositive. The sequenced sample consisted of PBMCs. The V gene is TRBV5-5, the J gene TRBJ2-3; no firm D call. The CDR3 DNA reads TGTGCCAGCAGCTTGTCGCGCGATGTGGCAGATACGCAGTATTTT. It yields the protein CASSLSRDVADTQYF.